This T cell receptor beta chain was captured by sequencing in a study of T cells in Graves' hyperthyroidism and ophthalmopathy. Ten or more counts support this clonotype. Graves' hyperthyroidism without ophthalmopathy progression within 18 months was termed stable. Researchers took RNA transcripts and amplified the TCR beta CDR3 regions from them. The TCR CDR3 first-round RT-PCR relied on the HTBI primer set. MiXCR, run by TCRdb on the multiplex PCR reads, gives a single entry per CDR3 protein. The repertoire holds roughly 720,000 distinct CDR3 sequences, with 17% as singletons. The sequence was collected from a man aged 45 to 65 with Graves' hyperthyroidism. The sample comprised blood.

The CDR3 region has the DNA TGTGCCAGCGGGGTCCTTAATGAAAAACTGTTTTTT. Translating it yields CASGVLNEKLFF. The chain is built from TRBV2 and TRBJ1-4; D is uncertain. The germline CDR1 and CDR2 sequences are SNHLY and FYNNEI. Between the trimmed V and J ends, which lost 8 bases and 4 bases, there was a span of 8 bases. This CDR3 has 12 amino acids.